Listed here are 5 T cell receptor beta chains from one sample, sequenced in a study of blood T cell repertoires in COVID-19. Profiled with immunoSEQ multiplex PCR; TCRdb holds only in-frame clones, not every one. The data show around 320,000 clones, about 90% seen once. Sequencing was done on a sample of peripheral blood. All receptors come from a woman in her twenties or thirties with COVID-19, enrolled during active disease.

This chain links TRBV7-9 with TRBJ2-1; 9 bases match TRBD2. V trimming: 3 bases; J trimming: 2 bases; junction bases outside the gene matches: 5. The length of the CDR3 is 16 residues. Germline CDR1 SEHNR, CDR2 FQNEAQ (reference sequence). CDR3 loop: CASSFNQRGAYNEQFF. The CDR3 bases are TGTGCCAGCAGCTTTAACCAGCGGGGGGCCTACAATGAGCAGTTCTTC.

This chain uses TRBV6-5 with TRBJ1-2; D is perhaps TRBD1 (6 bases). Germline V gene lookup returns CDR1 MNHEY and CDR2 SVGAGI. Trimming left V 6 bases short and J 5 bases short, with 16 bases between. The CDR3 extends over 14 amino acids. The CDR3 sequence: CASRRRNRVYGYTF. CDR3 DNA sequence: TGTGCCAGCAGGCGGCGGAACAGGGTTTATGGCTACACCTTC.

The CDR3 spells CASSPLAGGTNEQFF. The DNA of the CDR3 is TGTGCCAGCAGCCCACTAGCGGGGGGGACCAATGAGCAGTTCTTC. The chain couples TRBV6-5 to TRBJ2-1, with 13 bases fitting TRBD2. The CDR3 is made up of 15 amino acids. With 6 bases clipped from V and 6 bases from J, the junction kept 5 bases outside the gene matches. Germline CDR1 MNHEY, CDR2 SVGAGI.

The CDR3 coding sequence is TGCGCCAGCAGTCGAGCTGACATGCACAATGAGCAGTTCTTC. Translated, it gives CASSRADMHNEQFF. The V gene is TRBV5-1, the J gene TRBJ2-1; unclear D gene. The CDR3 contains 14 residues. CDR1 SGHRS and CDR2 YFSETQ come from the germline V gene. V lost 5 bases, J lost 5 bases, and 14 bases lay in between.

This sequence joins TRBV3-1 (or the pseudogene TRBV3-2) and TRBJ1-6, with TRBD1 identical over 7 bases. CDR3 size: 14 residues. The germline V gene has CDR1 LGHDT and CDR2 YNNKEL (reference sequence). The trim removed 2 bases at V and 8 bases at J, leaving 3 bases unmatched. CDR3 DNA: TGTGCCAGCAGCCAACAGGGGGAATATTCACCCCTCCACTTT. It encodes CASSQQGEYSPLHF.